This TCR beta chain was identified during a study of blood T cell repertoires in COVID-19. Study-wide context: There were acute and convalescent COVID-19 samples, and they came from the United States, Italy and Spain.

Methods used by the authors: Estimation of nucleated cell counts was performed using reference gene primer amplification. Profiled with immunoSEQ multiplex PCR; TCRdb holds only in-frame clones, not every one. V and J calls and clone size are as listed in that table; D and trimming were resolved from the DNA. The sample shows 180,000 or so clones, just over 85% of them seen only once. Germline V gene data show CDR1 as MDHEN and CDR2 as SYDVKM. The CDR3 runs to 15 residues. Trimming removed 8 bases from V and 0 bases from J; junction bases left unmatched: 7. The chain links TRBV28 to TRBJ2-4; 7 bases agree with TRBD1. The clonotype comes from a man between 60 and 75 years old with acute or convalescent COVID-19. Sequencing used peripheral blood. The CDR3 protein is CASGSGGLAKNIQYF. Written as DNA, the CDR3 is TGTGCCAGCGGGTCAGGGGGATTAGCCAAAAACATTCAGTACTTC.